The next 8 T cell receptor beta chains were all read from a single sample in a study of T cell responses to AZD1222 COVID-19 vaccine. Measured with immunoSEQ multiplex PCR; TCRdb has only the in-frame clones, and not every one. The sample lists 95,000 to 130,000 clones; over 75% were seen once. The sequences come from peripheral blood, collected on day 0 of AZD1222 vaccination. The receptors come from an adult in good health.

V gene TRBV30 combines with J gene TRBJ2-7; possible D gene TRBD1, 6 bases. Between the trimmed V and J ends, which lost 2 bases and 3 bases, there was a span of 8 bases. Germline V CDR1 and CDR2: GTSNPN, SVGIG (reference sequence). CDR3 length: 12 amino acids. In nucleotides, the CDR3 is TGTGCCTGGAGTCAGGACAGCTACGAGCAGTACTTC. This sequence encodes CAWSQDSYEQYF.

This rearrangement joins TRBV19 to TRBJ1-2; 8 nucleotides align to TRBD1. The J segment lost 6 bases and the V segment lost 6 bases, leaving 6 bases of the junction unmatched. The CDR3 has 13 amino acids. The V gene's germline CDR1 is LNHDA and CDR2 SQIVND (reference sequence). The CDR3, as DNA: TGTGCCAGTAGCTTGGACAGGGATGATGGCTACACCTTC. This sequence encodes CASSLDRDDGYTF.

In this sample, this clone turned up a few times. The chain employs TRBV28 and TRBJ2-7; D gene ambiguous. The CDR3 has 13 amino acids. V gave up 8 bases and J gave up 2 bases, with 13 bases separating them. From germline, CDR1 is MDHEN and CDR2 SYDVKM. The CDR3 DNA reads as TGTGCCAGCGCCTCGGACCCCGCCTACGAGCAGTACTTC. Translating it yields CASASDPAYEQYF.

This chain links TRBV7-2 with TRBJ1-4, with a tentative D call TRBD1 (5 bases). The CDR3 is made up of 18 amino acids. The V gene's germline CDR1 is SGHTA and CDR2 FQGNSA. V was cut by 2 bases and J by 3 bases, with 19 bases left in between. This CDR3 reads CASSLRGGGRGANEKLFF. CDR3 nucleotides: TGTGCCAGCAGCTTAAGGGGAGGAGGGAGAGGGGCTAATGAAAAACTGTTTTTT.

The J gene is TRBJ1-3, the V gene TRBV9; D is unclear. There are 15 residues in the CDR3. The germline gives CDR1 SGDLS, CDR2 YYNGEE. V was trimmed by 0 bases and J by 1 base, leaving 8 bases between them. The CDR3 bases are TGTGCCAGCAGCGTAGATCGGGGTTCTGGAAACACCATATATTTT. It codes for CASSVDRGSGNTIYF.

CDR3 DNA: TGCAGCCCCCTCCGCAGGGGGTGCTCCTACGAGCAGTACTTC. The encoded protein is CSPLRRGCSYEQYF. The gene calls are TRBV29-1 and TRBJ2-7, with 7 nucleotides matching TRBD1. The germline V gene encodes CDR1 SQVTM and CDR2 ANQGSEA. With 8 bases clipped from V and 0 bases from J, the junction kept 10 bases outside the gene matches. CDR3 length equals 14 residues.

This CDR3 is CASSLMGVSNTDTQYF. CDR3 nucleotides: TGTGCCAGCAGTTTAATGGGGGTCTCCAACACAGATACGCAGTATTTT. This chain uses TRBV28 with TRBJ2-3, with D possibly called TRBD1 or TRBD2 (5 bases each). The CDR3 covers 16 residues. CDR1 is MDHEN and CDR2 is SYDVKM in the germline V gene. V was trimmed by 2 bases and J by 2 bases, leaving 14 bases between them.

The chain has TRBV7-8 and TRBJ2-3, with D unresolved. This CDR3 is built from 12 residues. V was cut by 5 bases and J by 6 bases, with 9 bases left in between. CDR1 SGHVS and CDR2 FQNEAQ come from the germline V gene. CDR3: CASSRYADTQYF. CDR3 nucleotides: TGTGCCAGCAGCCGTTATGCTGATACGCAGTATTTT.